The sequence of this TCR beta chain was determined in a study of blood T cell repertoires in COVID-19. Study information: Whether acute or convalescent, the COVID-19 samples came from the United States, Italy and Spain.

Source study methods: Cell counts per sample came from amplifying reference gene primers. Measured with immunoSEQ multiplex PCR; TCRdb has only the in-frame clones, and not every one. From that table come the V and J calls and clone size; the DNA was used to work out D and trimming. The data contain about 70,000 clones, more than 80% of them singletons. The CDR3 totals 15 residues. Germline V lookup: CDR1 SGHRS, CDR2 YFSETQ. V was clipped by 3 bases and J by 5 bases; unmatched bases: 1. The specimen was peripheral blood. The rearrangement links TRBV5-1 to TRBJ2-4, with TRBD2 matching over 14 bases. The source is a man of 80 years or more with acute or convalescent COVID-19. CDR3 residues: CASSSGLAGENIQYF. DNA of the CDR3: TGCGCCAGCAGCTCGGGACTAGCGGGGGAAAACATTCAGTACTTC.